The T cell receptor (beta chain) under discussion was sequenced for a study of CD8+ T cells in alopecia areata. This CDR3 spans 12 amino acids. Germline lookup yields CDR1 SGHNT and CDR2 YYREEE (reference sequence). With 2 bases removed from V and 5 bases from J, the gap between germline ends came to 7 bases. RNA was isolated and reverse transcribed to cDNA, the sequencing template. Produced via immunoSEQ multiplex PCR; TCRdb's table is partial and in-frame only. The table has 150,000 to 200,000 clones, around three fifths seen once. Treatment indicated: oral pan-JAK inhibitor, 5-10 mg twice daily. The receptor was isolated from a human donor with alopecia areata. The chain combines TRBV5-4 with TRBJ2-5; unclear D gene. Sequences were derived from CD4+ T cells sorted from blood, sampled at week 24, from a patient treated with tofacitinib. The CDR3 loop reads CASSLIEETQYF. In nucleotides, the CDR3 is TGTGCCAGCAGCTTAATTGAGGAGACCCAGTACTTC. Full variable domain (remainder filled in from reference TRBV5-4 and TRBJ2-5): ETGVTQSPTHLIKTRGQQVTLRCSSQSGHNTVSWYQQALGQGPQFIFQYYREEENGRGNFPPRFSGLQFPNYSSELNVNALELDDSALYLCASSLIEETQYFGPGTRLLVL.